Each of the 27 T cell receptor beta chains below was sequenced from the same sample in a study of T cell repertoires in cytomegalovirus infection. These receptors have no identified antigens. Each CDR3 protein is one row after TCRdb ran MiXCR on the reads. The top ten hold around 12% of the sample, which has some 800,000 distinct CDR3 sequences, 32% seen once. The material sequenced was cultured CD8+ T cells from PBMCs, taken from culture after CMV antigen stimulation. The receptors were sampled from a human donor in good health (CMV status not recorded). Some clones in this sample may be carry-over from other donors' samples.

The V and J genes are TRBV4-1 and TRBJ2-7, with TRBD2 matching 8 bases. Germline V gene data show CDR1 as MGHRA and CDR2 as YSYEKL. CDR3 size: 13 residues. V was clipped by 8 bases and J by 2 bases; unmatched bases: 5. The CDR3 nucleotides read TGCGCCAGCGGCGAAGCGGGGGCCTACGAGCAGTACGTC. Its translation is CASGEAGAYEQYV.

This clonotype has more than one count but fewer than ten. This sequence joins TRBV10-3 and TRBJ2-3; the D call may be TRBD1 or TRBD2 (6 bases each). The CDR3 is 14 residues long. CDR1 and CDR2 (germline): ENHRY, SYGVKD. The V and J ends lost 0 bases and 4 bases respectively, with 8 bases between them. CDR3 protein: CAISESGGSDTQYF. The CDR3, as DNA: TGTGCCATCAGTGAGTCCGGGGGCTCAGATACGCAGTATTTT.

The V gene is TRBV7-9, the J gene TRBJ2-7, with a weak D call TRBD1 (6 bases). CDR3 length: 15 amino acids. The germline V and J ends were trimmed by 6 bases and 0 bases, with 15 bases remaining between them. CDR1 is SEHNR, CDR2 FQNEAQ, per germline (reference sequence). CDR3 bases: TGTGCCAGCAGTTCTTTAGGACAGAGCTCCTACGAGCAGTACTTC. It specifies CASSSLGQSSYEQYF.

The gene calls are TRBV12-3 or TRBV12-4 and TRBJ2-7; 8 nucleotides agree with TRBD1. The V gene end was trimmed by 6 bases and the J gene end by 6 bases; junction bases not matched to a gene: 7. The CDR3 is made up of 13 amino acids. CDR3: CASSRTGSGEQYF. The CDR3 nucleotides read TGTGCCAGCAGCAGGACAGGGTCGGGCGAGCAGTACTTC.

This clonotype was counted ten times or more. As DNA, the CDR3 is TGTGCCAGCAAACCCAGTGTGAATAGCAATCAGCCCCAGCATTTT. Protein product: CASKPSVNSNQPQHF. The chain uses TRBV7-2 and TRBJ1-5; D is ambiguous. Germline loops: CDR1 SGHTA, CDR2 FQGNSA. The V end lost 7 bases, the J end lost 0 bases, and 13 bases lay between the germline ends. This CDR3 contains 15 residues. The whole variable domain, filled in from reference TRBV7-2 and TRBJ1-5, reads GAGVSQSPSNKVTEKGKDVELRCDPISGHTALYWYRQSLGQGLEFLIYFQGNSAPDKSGLPSDRFSAERTGGSVSTLTIQRTQQEDSAVYLCASKPSVNSNQPQHFGDGTRLSIL.

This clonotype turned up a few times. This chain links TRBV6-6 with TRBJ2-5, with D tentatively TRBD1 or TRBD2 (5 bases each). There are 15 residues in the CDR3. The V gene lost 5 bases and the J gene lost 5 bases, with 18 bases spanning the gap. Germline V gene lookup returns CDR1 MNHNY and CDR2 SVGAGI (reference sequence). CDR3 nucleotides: TGTGCCAGCAGTGAGGGGAACAGCCGGTGGGAGACCCAGTACTTC. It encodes CASSEGNSRWETQYF.

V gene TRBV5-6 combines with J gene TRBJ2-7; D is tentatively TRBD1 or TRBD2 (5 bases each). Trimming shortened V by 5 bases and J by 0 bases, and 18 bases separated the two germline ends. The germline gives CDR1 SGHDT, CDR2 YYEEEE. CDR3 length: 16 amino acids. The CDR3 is CASRLGGRDPSYEQYF. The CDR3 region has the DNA TGTGCCAGCAGGCTGGGCGGCCGGGACCCCTCCTACGAGCAGTACTTC.

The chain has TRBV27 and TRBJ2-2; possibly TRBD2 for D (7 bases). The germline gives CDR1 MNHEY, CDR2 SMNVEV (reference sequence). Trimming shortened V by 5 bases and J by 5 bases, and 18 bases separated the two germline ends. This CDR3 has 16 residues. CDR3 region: CASSPIGGARTGELFF. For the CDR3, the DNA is TGTGCCAGCAGTCCTATAGGGGGGGCCAGAACCGGGGAGCTGTTTTTT.

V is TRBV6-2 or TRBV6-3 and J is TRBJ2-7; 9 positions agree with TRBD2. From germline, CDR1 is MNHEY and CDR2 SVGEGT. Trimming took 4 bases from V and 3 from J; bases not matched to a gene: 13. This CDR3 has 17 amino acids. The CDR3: CASSFDPLAGTLYEQYV. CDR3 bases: TGTGCCAGCAGTTTCGATCCCCTAGCGGGAACCCTCTACGAGCAGTACGTC.

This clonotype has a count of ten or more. CDR3 residues: CASSLDSGGANEQYV. As DNA, the CDR3 is TGTGCCAGCAGCTTAGATAGCGGGGGGGCCAACGAGCAGTACGTC. This rearrangement joins TRBV7-2 to TRBJ2-7; 11 bases align to TRBD2. Germline values: CDR1 SGHTA, CDR2 FQGNSA. With V trimmed by 1 base and J by 5 bases, 4 bases remained unmatched. The CDR3 is 15 residues long.

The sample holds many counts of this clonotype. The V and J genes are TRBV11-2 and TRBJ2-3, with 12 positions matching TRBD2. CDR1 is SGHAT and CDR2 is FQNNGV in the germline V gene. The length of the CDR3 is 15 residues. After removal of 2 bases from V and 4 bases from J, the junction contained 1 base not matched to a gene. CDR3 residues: CASSLRLAGADTQYF. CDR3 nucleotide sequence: TGTGCCAGCAGCTTACGACTAGCGGGGGCAGATACGCAGTATTTT.

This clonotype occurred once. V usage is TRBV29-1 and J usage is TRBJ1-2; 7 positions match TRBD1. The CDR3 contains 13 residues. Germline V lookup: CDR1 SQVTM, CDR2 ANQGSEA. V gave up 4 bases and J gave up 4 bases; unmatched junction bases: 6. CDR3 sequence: CSVVGRGVYGYTF. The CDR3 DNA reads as TGCAGCGTTGTGGGCAGGGGGGTCTATGGCTACACCTTC. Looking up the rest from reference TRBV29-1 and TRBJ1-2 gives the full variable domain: SAVISQKPSRDICQRGTSLTIQCQVDSQVTMMFWYRQQPGQSLTLIATANQGSEATYESGFVIDKFPISRPNLTFSTLTVSNMSPEDSSIYLCSVVGRGVYGYTFGSGTRLTVV.

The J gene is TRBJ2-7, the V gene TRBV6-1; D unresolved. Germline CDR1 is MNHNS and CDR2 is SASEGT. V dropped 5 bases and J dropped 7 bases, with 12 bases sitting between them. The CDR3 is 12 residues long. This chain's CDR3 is CASSYNPREQYF. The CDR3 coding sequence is TGTGCCAGCAGTTACAACCCAAGGGAGCAGTACTTC.

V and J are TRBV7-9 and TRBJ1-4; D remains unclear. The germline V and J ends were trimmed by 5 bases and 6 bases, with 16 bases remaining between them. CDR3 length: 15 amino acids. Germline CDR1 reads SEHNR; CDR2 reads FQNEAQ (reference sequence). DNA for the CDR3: TGTGCCAGCAGCCAAAGATCCCGCGACTATGAAAAACTGTTTTTT. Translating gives CASSQRSRDYEKLFF.

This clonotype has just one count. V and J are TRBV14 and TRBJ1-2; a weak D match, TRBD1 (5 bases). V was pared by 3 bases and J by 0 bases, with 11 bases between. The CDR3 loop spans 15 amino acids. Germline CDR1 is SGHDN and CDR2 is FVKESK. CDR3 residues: CASSHPDTSNYGYTF. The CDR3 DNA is TGTGCCAGCAGCCACCCGGACACCTCTAACTATGGCTACACCTTC. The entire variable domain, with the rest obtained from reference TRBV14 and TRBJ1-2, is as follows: EAGVTQFPSHSVIEKGQTVTLRCDPISGHDNLYWYRRVMGKEIKFLLHFVKESKQDESGMPNNRFLAERTGGTYSTLKVQPAELEDSGVYFCASSHPDTSNYGYTFGSGTRLTVV.

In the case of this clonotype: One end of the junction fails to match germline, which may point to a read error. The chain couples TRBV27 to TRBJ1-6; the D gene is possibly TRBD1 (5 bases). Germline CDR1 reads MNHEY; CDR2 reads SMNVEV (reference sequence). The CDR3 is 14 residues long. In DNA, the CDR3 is TGTGCCAGAAGTTTAGGAGGGGCCGGTTCACCCCTCCACTTT. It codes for CARSLGGAGSPLHF.

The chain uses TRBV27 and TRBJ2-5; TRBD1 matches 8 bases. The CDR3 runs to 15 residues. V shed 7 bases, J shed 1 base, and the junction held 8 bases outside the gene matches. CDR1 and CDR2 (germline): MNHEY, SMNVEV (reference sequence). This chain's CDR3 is CASTAGTGLQETQYF. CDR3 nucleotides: TGTGCCAGCACGGCCGGGACAGGTCTCCAAGAGACCCAGTACTTC.

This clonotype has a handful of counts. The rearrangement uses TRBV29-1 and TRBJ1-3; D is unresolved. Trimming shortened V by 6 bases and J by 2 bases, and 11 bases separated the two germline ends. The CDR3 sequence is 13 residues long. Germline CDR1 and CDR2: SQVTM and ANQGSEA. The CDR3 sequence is CSVFYVAGNTIYF. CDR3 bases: TGCAGCGTCTTCTACGTGGCTGGAAACACCATATATTTT.

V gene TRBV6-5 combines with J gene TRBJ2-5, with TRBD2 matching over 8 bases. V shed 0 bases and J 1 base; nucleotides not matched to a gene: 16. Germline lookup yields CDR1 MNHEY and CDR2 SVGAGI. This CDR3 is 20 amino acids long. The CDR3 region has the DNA TGTGCCAGCAGTTACTCGATGGGGCTAGCGGGCATGTCACTCCAAGAGACCCAGTACTTC. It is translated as CASSYSMGLAGMSLQETQYF.

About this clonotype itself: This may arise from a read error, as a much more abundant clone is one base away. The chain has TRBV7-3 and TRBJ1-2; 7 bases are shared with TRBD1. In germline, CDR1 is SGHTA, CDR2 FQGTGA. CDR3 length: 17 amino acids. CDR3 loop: CASSSSGTVLPNYGCTF. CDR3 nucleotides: TGTGCCAGCAGCTCTTCCGGGACAGTACTTCCTAACTATGGCTGCACCTTC.

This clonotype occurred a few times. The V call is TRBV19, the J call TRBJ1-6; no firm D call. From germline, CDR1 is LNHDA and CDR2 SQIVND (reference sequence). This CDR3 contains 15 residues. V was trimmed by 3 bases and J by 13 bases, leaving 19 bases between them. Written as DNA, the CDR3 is TGTGCCAGTAGTATTAGGCCCAGTCCAGGACGGCCCCTCCACTTT. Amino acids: CASSIRPSPGRPLHF.

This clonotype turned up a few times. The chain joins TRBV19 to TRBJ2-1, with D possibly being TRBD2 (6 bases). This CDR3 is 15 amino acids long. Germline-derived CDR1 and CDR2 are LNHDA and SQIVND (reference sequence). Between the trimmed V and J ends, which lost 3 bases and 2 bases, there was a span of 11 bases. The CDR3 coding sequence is TGTGCCAGTAGTATCGGAGGGAACCCCTACAATGAGCAGTTCTTC. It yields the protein CASSIGGNPYNEQFF. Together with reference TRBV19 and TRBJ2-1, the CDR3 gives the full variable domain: DGGITQSPKYLFRKEGQNVTLSCEQNLNHDAMYWYRQDPGQGLRLIYYSQIVNDFQKGDIAEGYSVSREKKESFPLTVTSAQKNPTAFYLCASSIGGNPYNEQFFGPGTRLTVL.

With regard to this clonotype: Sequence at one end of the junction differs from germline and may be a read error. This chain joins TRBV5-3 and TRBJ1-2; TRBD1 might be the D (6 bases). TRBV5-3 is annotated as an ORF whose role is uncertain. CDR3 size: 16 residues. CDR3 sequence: CASSLGRDMGVYGYTF. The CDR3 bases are TGTGCCAGCAGCTTGGGCCGGGACATGGGGGTCTATGGCTACACCTTC.

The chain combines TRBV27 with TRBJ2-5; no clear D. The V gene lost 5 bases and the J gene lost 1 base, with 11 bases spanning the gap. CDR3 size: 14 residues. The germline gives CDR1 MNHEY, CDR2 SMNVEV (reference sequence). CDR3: CASSGRALQETQYF. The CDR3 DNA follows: TGTGCCAGCAGTGGACGGGCCCTCCAAGAGACCCAGTACTTC.

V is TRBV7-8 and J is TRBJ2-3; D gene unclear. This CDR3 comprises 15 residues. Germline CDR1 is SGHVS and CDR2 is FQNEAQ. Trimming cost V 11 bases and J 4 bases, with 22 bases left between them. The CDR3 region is CASAPDPRLPDTQYF. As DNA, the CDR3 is TGTGCCTCAGCGCCCGACCCAAGGTTGCCAGATACGCAGTATTTT.

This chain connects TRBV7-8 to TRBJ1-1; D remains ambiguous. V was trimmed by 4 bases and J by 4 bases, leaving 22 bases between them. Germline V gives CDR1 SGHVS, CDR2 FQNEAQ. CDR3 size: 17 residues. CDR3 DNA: TGTGCCAGCAGCTCCCCGACGAGCGTGGGAGGCACCACTGAAGCTTTCTTT. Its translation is CASSSPTSVGGTTEAFF.

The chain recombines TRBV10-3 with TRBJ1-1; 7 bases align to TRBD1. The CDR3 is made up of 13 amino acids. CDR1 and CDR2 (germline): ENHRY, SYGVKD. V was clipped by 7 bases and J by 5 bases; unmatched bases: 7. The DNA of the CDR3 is TGTGCCATCAAACAGGGGCAGGGGACTGAAGCTTTCTTT. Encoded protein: CAIKQGQGTEAFF.